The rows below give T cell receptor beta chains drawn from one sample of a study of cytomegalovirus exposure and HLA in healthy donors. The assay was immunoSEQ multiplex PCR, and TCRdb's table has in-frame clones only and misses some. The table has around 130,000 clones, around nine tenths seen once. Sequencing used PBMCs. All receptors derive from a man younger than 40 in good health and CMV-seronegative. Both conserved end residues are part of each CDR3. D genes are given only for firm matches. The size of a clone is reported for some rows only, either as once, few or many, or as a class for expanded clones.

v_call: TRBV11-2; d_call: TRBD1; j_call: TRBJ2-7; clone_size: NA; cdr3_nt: TGTGCCAGCAGCTTAGATCGTCGGGACAGGGTCCACGAGCAGTACTTC; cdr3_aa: CASSLDRRDRVHEQYF
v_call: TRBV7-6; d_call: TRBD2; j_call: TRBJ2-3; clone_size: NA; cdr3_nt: TGTGCCAGCAGCAAGACTAGCGGGGGGCACACAGATACGCAGTATTTT; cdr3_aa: CASSKTSGGHTDTQYF
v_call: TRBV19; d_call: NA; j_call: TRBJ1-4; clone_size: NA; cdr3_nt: TGTGCCACTAACAGGGCCGAAAAACTGTTTTTT; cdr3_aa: CATNRAEKLFF
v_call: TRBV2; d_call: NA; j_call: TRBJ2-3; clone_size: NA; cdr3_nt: TGTGCCATCCCAACCTCGACAGGCACAGATACGCAGTATTTT; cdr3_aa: CAIPTSTGTDTQYF
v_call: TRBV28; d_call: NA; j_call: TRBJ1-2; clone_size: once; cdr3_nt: TGTGCCAGCACCCCGCGAGTAACGGGGTGGGCGGGTGGCTACACCTTC; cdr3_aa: CASTPRVTGWAGGYTF
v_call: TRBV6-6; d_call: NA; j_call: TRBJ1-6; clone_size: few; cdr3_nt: TGTGCCAGCAGGGGGCTGGAGTCTTTTGGTTCACCCCTCCACTTT; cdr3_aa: CASRGLESFGSPLHF
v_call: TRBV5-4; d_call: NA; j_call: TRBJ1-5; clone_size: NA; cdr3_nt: TGTGCCAGCAGCGCTGGGGGCCCCAATCAGCCCCAGCATTTT; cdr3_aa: CASSAGGPNQPQHF
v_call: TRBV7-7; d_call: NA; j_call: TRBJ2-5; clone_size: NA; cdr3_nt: TGTGCTAGCAGCCCGAGAGCTAGTAGTCAAGAGACCCAGTACTTC; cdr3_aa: CASSPRASSQETQYF
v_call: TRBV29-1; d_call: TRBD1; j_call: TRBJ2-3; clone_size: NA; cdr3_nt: TGCAGCGTTGGGGGACAGGGGACGACAGATACGCAGTATTTT; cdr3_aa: CSVGGQGTTDTQYF
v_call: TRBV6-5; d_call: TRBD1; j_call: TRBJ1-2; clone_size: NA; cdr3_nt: TGTGCCAGCAGTTTTGGGGCCGGACAGGCGGGCTACACCTTC; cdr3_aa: CASSFGAGQAGYTF
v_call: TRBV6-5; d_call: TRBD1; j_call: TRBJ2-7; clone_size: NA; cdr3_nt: TGTGCCAGCAGCGGAACAGGGGACTACGAGCAGTACTTC; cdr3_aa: CASSGTGDYEQYF
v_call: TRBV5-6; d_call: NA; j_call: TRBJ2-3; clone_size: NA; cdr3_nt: TGTGCCAGCAGCTTGGGGGTGGGATTGGAGGCTAACACAGATACGCAGTATTTT; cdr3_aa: CASSLGVGLEANTDTQYF
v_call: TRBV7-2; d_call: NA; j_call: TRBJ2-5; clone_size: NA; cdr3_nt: TGTGCCAGCAGCTCCTTCGGAACAGGGCGAGAGACCCAGTACTTC; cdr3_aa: CASSSFGTGRETQYF
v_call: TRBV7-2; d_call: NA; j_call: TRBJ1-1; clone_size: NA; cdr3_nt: TGTGCCAGCAGTCCCTACCTTAACACTGAAGCTTTCTTT; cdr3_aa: CASSPYLNTEAFF
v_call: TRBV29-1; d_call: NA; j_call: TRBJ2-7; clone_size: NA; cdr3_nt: TGCAGCGTTGAAGAAACAGGATACTCCTACGAGCAGTACTTC; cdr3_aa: CSVEETGYSYEQYF
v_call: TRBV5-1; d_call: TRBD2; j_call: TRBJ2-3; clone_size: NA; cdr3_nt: TGCGCCAGCAGCTTGGATGGCGGGGGGAGCACAGATACGCAGTATTTT; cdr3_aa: CASSLDGGGSTDTQYF
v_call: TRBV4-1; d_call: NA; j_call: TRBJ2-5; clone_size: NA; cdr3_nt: TGCGCCAGCAGCCAAGAGGGGGCACAAGAGACCCAGTACTTC; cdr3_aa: CASSQEGAQETQYF
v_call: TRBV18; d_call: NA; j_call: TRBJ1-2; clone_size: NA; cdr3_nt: TGTGCCAGCTCACTGAAAATCCCGGGGAACTATGGCTACACCTTC; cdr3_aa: CASSLKIPGNYGYTF
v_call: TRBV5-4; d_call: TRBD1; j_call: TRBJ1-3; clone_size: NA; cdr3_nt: TGTGCCAGCAGCCCGACAGGGAATGGAAACACCATATATTTT; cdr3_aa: CASSPTGNGNTIYF
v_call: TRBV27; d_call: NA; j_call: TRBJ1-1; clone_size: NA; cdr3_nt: TGTGCCAGCAGTTTTAACTACGGGGACACTGAAGCTTTCTTT; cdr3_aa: CASSFNYGDTEAFF
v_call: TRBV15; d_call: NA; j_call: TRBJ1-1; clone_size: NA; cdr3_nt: TGTGCCACCAGCTCCGGACACTTGAACACTGAAGCTTTCTTT; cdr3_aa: CATSSGHLNTEAFF
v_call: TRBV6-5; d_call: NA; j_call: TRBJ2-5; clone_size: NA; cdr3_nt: TGTGCCAGCAGTTCCCTGGGTGGCGGGAACCAAGAGACCCAGTACTTC; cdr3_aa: CASSSLGGGNQETQYF
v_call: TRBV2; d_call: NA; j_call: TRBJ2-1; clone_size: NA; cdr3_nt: TGTGCCAGCTGTCCACTAGTTCCTTCCTACAATGAGCAGTTCTTC; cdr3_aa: CASCPLVPSYNEQFF
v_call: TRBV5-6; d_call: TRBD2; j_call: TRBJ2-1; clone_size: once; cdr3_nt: TGTGCCAGCAGCAACGGACTAGCCCCGCCGCGGGTCTTC; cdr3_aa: CASSNGLAPPRVF
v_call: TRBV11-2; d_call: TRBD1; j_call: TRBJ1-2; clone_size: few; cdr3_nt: TGTGCCAGCAGCTTCCTAGGGGCAGGGGGCGGCGGCTACACCTTC; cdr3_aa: CASSFLGAGGGGYTF
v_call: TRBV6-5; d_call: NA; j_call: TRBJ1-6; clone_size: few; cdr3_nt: TGTGCCAGCAGCCCCGGCGGGGGCCATGGGTCACCCCTCCACTTT; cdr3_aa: CASSPGGGHGSPLHF
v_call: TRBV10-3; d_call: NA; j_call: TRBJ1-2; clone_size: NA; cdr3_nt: TGTGCCATCAGAGACCTTACCAACAGGGAGCAATACTATGGCTACACCTTC; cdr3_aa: CAIRDLTNREQYYGYTF
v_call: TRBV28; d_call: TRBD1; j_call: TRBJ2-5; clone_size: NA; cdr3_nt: TGTGCCAGCAGTTTCCTGGACAGGGGGGATGAGACCCAGTACTTC; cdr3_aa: CASSFLDRGDETQYF
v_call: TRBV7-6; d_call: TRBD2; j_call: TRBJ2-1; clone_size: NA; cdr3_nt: TGTGCCAGCAGCTCCTTTCCGGCTAGCGGGGGGGCCTACAATGAGCAGTTCTTC; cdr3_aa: CASSSFPASGGAYNEQFF
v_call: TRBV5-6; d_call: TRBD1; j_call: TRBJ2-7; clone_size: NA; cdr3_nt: TGTGCCAGCAGCTACGGACAGGGGCCCTACGAGCAGTACTTC; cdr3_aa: CASSYGQGPYEQYF
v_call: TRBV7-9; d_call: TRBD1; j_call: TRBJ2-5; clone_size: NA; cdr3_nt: TGTGCCAGCAGCTCGACAGGGGCCGAGACCCAGTACTTC; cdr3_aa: CASSSTGAETQYF
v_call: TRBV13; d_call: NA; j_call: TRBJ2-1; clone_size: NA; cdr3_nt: TGTGCCAGCAGCTTAGAGCCGTTTTGGTACAATGAGCAGTTCTTC; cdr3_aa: CASSLEPFWYNEQFF
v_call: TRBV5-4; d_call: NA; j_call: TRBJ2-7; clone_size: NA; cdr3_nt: TGTGCCAGCAGCCCCCAGGGGCCAGTATTTGGCGGGGGACCCTACGAGCAGTACTTC; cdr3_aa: CASSPQGPVFGGGPYEQYF
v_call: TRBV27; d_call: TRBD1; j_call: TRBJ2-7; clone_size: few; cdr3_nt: TGTGCCAGCAGCAGGGGGCCCTACGAGCAGTACTTC; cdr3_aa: CASSRGPYEQYF
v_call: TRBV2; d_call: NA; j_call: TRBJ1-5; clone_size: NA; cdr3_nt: TGTGCCAGCAGTGAAGGGACAACTAATCAGCCCCAGCATTTT; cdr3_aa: CASSEGTTNQPQHF
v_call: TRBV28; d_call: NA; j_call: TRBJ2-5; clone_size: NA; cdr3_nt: TGTGCCAGCAAACTTAAACCGGGGATTTACCAAGAGACCCAGTACTTC; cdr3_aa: CASKLKPGIYQETQYF